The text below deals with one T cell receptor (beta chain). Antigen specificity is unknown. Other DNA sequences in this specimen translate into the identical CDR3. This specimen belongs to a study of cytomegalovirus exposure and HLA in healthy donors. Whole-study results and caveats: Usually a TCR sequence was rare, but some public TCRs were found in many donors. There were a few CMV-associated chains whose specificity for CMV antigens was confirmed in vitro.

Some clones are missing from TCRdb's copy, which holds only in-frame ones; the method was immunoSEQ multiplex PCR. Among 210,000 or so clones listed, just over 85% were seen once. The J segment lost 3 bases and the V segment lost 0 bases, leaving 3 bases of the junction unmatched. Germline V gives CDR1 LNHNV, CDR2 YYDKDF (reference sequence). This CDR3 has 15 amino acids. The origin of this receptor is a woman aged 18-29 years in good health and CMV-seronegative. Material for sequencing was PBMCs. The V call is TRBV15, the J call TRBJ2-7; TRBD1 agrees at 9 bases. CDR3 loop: CATSRDLGQGYEQYF. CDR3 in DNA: TGTGCCACCAGCAGAGATCTGGGACAGGGCTACGAGCAGTACTTC.